Listed below are T cell receptor beta chains from one sample, sequenced in a study of monozygotic twins with inflammatory bowel disease. TCRdb reprocessed the 5' RACE reads; each CDR3 protein has one entry and no DNA is given. The clone table shows 150,000 to 200,000 distinct CDR3 sequences, with the ten largest holding approximately 3%. Sequenced: blood. The receptors were sampled from a human donor with ulcerative colitis or Crohn's disease, or a healthy co-twin of an affected twin (not recorded which). The CDR3 runs from the conserved cysteine through the conserved F or W. Each record gives: V gene, J gene, clone size, CDR3 length, CDR3 protein. Where a row states a size, it is once, few, many or the class of an expanded clone; other rows omit it.

TRBV5-4,TRBJ1-4,-,15,CASSWGGAFNEKLFF
TRBV5-1,TRBJ2-2,-,17,CASSPIVGGEGTGELFF
TRBV5-1,TRBJ2-1,-,16,CASSLARGTGYNEQFF
TRBV10-2,TRBJ1-1,-,15,CASTGLLGQNTEAFF
TRBV7-3,TRBJ2-2,-,16,CASSLNHIKNTGELFF
TRBV5-1,TRBJ2-3,-,17,CASSLPSSGRLADTQYF
TRBV20-1,TRBJ2-5,-,14,CSARVPRSPETQYF
TRBV20-1,TRBJ2-5,-,13,CSAAPGLQETQYF
TRBV9,TRBJ2-6,-,16,CASSDDRPPGANVLTF
TRBV28,TRBJ1-2,-,13,CASSLPGIYGYTF
TRBV5-1,TRBJ2-1,-,16,CASSLAGASGSNEQFF
TRBV28,TRBJ2-7,-,16,CASSFSLAGLSYEQYF
TRBV25-1,TRBJ2-7,-,14,CASSDVAPTYEQYF
TRBV7-9,TRBJ2-1,-,17,CASSLLGLAGSYNEQFF
TRBV11-1,TRBJ1-1,-,18,CASSLGVVEGRGGFGAFF
TRBV20-1,TRBJ2-1,-,15,CSARVQGMSYNEQFF
TRBV7-9,TRBJ2-5,-,14,CASSLTGWQETQYF
TRBV6-1,TRBJ2-1,-,17,CASSGALAGNSYNEQFF
TRBV5-4,TRBJ2-1,-,16,CASSLGRERPNWEQFF
TRBV2,TRBJ1-2,-,15,CASSESGRSLYGYTF
TRBV5-6,TRBJ1-1,-,12,CASSLSGLEAFF
TRBV28,TRBJ2-7,-,14,CASRNQGRSYEQYF
TRBV11-1,TRBJ2-2,-,18,CASSKSPLSAPNTGELFF
TRBV3-1,TRBJ1-5,-,15,CASSQVSGPNQPQHF
TRBV5-1,TRBJ1-1,-,15,CASAEGGGSNTEAFF
TRBV5-1,TRBJ2-7,-,14,CASSLVRKSYEQYF
TRBV28,TRBJ2-3,-,15,CASSGFDLFPDTQYF
TRBV7-2,TRBJ2-1,-,14,CASSLDGSGSEQFF
TRBV28,TRBJ2-3,-,13,CASNRQAPDTQYF
TRBV6-1,TRBJ2-7,-,15,CASNRIGTSGYEQYF
TRBV12-3/TRBV12-4,TRBJ2-7,-,15,CASSFRVSGTYEQYF
TRBV27,TRBJ1-5,-,15,CASSPDREDNQPQHF
TRBV5-1,TRBJ1-1,large,16,CASSLGPGDFRTEAFF
TRBV6-1,TRBJ1-5,-,12,CASSEGTQPQHF
TRBV5-1,TRBJ1-2,-,16,CASSGGPGGLDYGYTF
TRBV5-1,TRBJ2-7,-,16,CASSSPRDGRASEQYF
TRBV7-3,TRBJ1-6,-,15,CASSLTGDRGSPLHF
TRBV5-1,TRBJ2-7,-,15,CASSLRLAGFGEQYF
TRBV24-1,TRBJ2-2,-,14,CATRAGGWTGELFF
TRBV14,TRBJ1-6,-,16,CASSLRTGAGFSPLHF
TRBV28,TRBJ1-1,-,15,CASSFGGGSGTEAFF
TRBV15,TRBJ1-5,-,16,CATSRDMGRVAQPQHF
TRBV5-5,TRBJ1-4,-,14,CASSSVGLNEKLFF
TRBV5-1,TRBJ1-1,-,14,CASSLGEESTEAFF
TRBV15,TRBJ1-1,-,18,CATSRDSRLGQGYTEAFF